This entry features one T cell receptor (beta chain) sequence. The deep-level immunoSEQ assay was used. Clones were read by immunoSEQ multiplex PCR, and TCRdb kept only the in-frame ones, dropping some. The sample consists of over 1.5 million clones, around 98% of them appearing once. The sample comes from a study of shared clonotypes between healthy human individuals. The germline V gene encodes CDR1 LNHDA and CDR2 SQIVND (reference sequence). The CDR3 is 12 amino acids. The V and J ends lost 9 bases and 6 bases respectively, with 15 bases between them. The sequenced sample was naive CD4+ T cells sorted from blood. Sample subset: CD45RA+ positively selected. The rearrangement joins TRBV19 to TRBJ2-7; D gene unclear. The clonotype comes from a man aged 25 to 40 in good health. The CDR3: CASSPPMGEQYF. The CDR3 DNA reads TGTGCCAGCTCGCCGCCGATGGGCGAGCAGTACTTC.